One sample yielded the 12 T cell receptor beta chains listed below, sequenced in a study of CD8 T cells in ankylosing spondylitis. General study results and limits: Seemingly distinctive of ankylosing spondylitis blood was a TCR beta motif formed by eight highly homologous variants.

Using its own MiXCR run on the 5' RACE reads, TCRdb lists one record per CDR3 protein. The sample includes about 460,000 distinct CDR3 sequences, 5.3% of them seen just once. Their antigens remain unidentified. Material: blood, either unsorted or a sorted T cell fraction (not recorded which). These receptors came from a male donor with ankylosing spondylitis.

In its sample, this clonotype was seen many times. The V gene is TRBV24-1, the J gene TRBJ2-1, with D maybe TRBD2 (6 bases). Germline values: CDR1 KGHDR, CDR2 SFDVKD. This CDR3 comprises 15 residues. Trimming shortened V by 4 bases and J by 9 bases, and 18 bases separated the two germline ends. The CDR3 nucleotides read TGTGCCACCAGTGACCGAGGACTAACCTGGGGTGAGCAGTTCTTC. Amino acid sequence: CATSDRGLTWGEQFF.

Ten or more counts support this clonotype. V gene TRBV5-1 combines with J gene TRBJ2-2; tentatively, D is TRBD1 (6 bases). The CDR3 spans 17 residues. Trimming took off 0 bases at V and 4 bases at J, with 16 bases between the two ends. Looked up from germline, CDR1 is SGHRS and CDR2 is YFSETQ. CDR3 sequence (DNA): TGCGCCAGCAGCTTGGACCCAACAGGGTTCCGCACCGGGGAGCTGTTTTTT. It encodes CASSLDPTGFRTGELFF.

This clonotype was observed at least ten times. The rearrangement joins TRBV2 to TRBJ2-7, with TRBD1 matching over 8 bases. Per the germline V gene, CDR1 is SNHLY and CDR2 is FYNNEI. This CDR3 has 14 amino acids. The V segment lost 1 base and the J segment 4 bases; nucleotides outside the gene matches: 3. In nucleotides, the CDR3 is TGTGCCAGCAGTGAAGGGACAGGGACATACGAGCAGTACTTC. The encoded protein is CASSEGTGTYEQYF. The variable domain in full, with the rest retrieved from reference TRBV2 and TRBJ2-7, is EPEVTQTPSHQVTQMGQEVILRCVPISNHLYFYWYRQILGQKVEFLVSFYNNEISEKSEIFDDQFSVERPDGSNFTLKIRSTKLEDSAMYFCASSEGTGTYEQYFGPGTRLTVT.

In this sample, this clonotype turned up many times. The chain employs TRBV4-1 and TRBJ2-7, with 7 bases that match TRBD1. The CDR3 consists of 17 residues. Germline V lookup: CDR1 MGHRA, CDR2 YSYEKL. V shed 4 bases and J 4 bases; nucleotides not matched to a gene: 16. For the CDR3, the DNA is TGCGCCAGCAGCCGCATGATAACCTCGACAGGGTGGTACGAGCAGTACTTC. It specifies CASSRMITSTGWYEQYF.

This clonotype was seen ten or more times. J is TRBJ2-1 and V is TRBV5-1; TRBD1 might be the D (6 bases). V shed 4 bases and J shed 4 bases, with 18 bases lying between them. The length of the CDR3 is 16 residues. Germline V gene lookup returns CDR1 SGHRS and CDR2 YFSETQ. The CDR3 loop is CASSPETGIGYNEQFF. The CDR3 DNA follows: TGCGCCAGCAGCCCAGAAACAGGGATTGGATACAATGAGCAGTTCTTC.

This clonotype was counted many times. The J gene is TRBJ2-3, the V gene TRBV20-1, with TRBD1 matching 7 bases. Germline V gene lookup returns CDR1 DFQATT and CDR2 SNEGSKA (reference sequence). CDR3 size: 17 residues. V was pared by 1 base and J by 2 bases, with 12 bases of the junction left unmatched. The CDR3: CSARAGPGQIATDTQYF. CDR3 in DNA: TGCAGTGCTAGAGCCGGCCCGGGACAGATAGCCACAGATACGCAGTATTTT.

This clonotype occurred many times. The chain carries TRBV5-1 and TRBJ2-3, with TRBD2 as a possible D gene (5 bases). Germline assignment: CDR1 SGHRS and CDR2 YFSETQ. With 0 bases removed from V and 7 bases from J, the gap between germline ends came to 12 bases. This CDR3 spans 14 amino acids. The CDR3 spells CASSLDGRENTQYF. CDR3 in DNA: TGCGCCAGCAGCTTGGATGGGAGAGAAAATACGCAGTATTTT.

The chain has TRBV7-9 and TRBJ2-6, with 7 bases fitting TRBD2. Germline CDR1 is SEHNR and CDR2 is FQNEAQ (reference sequence). J was trimmed by 1 base and V by 10 bases; bases with no gene match: 19. This CDR3 is 19 amino acids long. Here the CDR3 DNA reads TGTGCCAACTCCTTACCCATTTTGGGGGGGGTGTCTGGGGCCAACGTCCTGACTTTC. This gives the protein CANSLPILGGVSGANVLTF.

This clonotype was counted a few times. The rearrangement uses TRBV30 and TRBJ1-1; D is undetermined. The CDR3 totals 13 residues. V was trimmed by 1 base and J by 3 bases, leaving 9 bases between them. Germline CDR1 reads GTSNPN; CDR2 reads SVGIG (reference sequence). CDR3 DNA sequence: TGTGCCTGGAGTGGGACCGTTGACACTGAAGCTTTCTTT. Encoded protein: CAWSGTVDTEAFF.

This clonotype has a count of ten or more. The J gene is TRBJ2-7, the V gene TRBV4-2; D uncertain. The CDR3 is 16 residues long. Trimming removed 0 bases at V and 6 bases at J, with 18 bases between. CDR1 and CDR2 (germline): LGHNA, YNFKEQ. CDR3: CASSQDPAHLPLEQYF. The CDR3 DNA is TGTGCCAGCAGCCAAGATCCAGCTCACCTCCCTCTCGAGCAGTACTTC.

At least ten counts were recorded for this clonotype. The V gene is TRBV5-1, the J gene TRBJ2-4; D is tentatively TRBD1 or TRBD2 (5 bases each). Germline V gene lookup returns CDR1 SGHRS and CDR2 YFSETQ. The CDR3 runs to 16 residues. Between the trimmed V and J ends, which lost 4 bases and 0 bases, there was a span of 14 bases. For the CDR3, the DNA is TGCGCCAGCAGCAGAGGGGACGTGACAGCCAAAAACATTCAGTACTTC. It is translated as CASSRGDVTAKNIQYF.

Many counts were recorded for this clonotype. This chain connects TRBV20-1 to TRBJ1-6; D is unresolved. The V and J ends lost 2 bases and 7 bases respectively, with 9 bases between them. The CDR3 length is 13 residues. Germline V gene data show CDR1 as DFQATT and CDR2 as SNEGSKA (reference sequence). CDR3 sequence reads: CSARSQANSPLHF. In nucleotides, the CDR3 is TGCAGTGCTAGAAGTCAGGCCAATTCACCCCTCCACTTT.